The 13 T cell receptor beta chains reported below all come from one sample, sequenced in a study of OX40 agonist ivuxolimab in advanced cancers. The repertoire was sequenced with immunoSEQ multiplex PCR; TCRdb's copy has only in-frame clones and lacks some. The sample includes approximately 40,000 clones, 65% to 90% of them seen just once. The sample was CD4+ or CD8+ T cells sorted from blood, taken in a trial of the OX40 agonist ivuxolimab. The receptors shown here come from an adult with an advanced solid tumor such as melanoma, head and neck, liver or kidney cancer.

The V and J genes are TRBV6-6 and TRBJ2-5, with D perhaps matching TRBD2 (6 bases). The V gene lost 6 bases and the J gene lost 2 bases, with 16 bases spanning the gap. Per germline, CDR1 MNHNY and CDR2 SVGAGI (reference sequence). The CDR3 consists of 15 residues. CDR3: CASSPGGDGQETQYF. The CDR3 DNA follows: TGTGCCAGCAGCCCCGGCGGGGACGGACAAGAGACCCAGTACTTC.

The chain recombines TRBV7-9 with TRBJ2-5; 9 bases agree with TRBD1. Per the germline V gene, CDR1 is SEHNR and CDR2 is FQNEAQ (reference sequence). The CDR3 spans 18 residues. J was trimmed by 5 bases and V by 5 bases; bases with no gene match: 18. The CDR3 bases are TGTGCCAGCAGCCCCCCCGGAACAGGGGGCAACCCATATGAGACCCAGTACTTC. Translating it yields CASSPPGTGGNPYETQYF.

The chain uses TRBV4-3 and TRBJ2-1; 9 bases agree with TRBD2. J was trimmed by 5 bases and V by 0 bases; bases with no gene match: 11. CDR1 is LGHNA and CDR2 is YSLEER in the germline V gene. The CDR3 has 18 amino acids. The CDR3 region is CASSQDSYRAGGHNEQFF. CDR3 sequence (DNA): TGCGCCAGCAGCCAAGATAGTTATAGGGCGGGGGGGCACAATGAGCAGTTCTTC.

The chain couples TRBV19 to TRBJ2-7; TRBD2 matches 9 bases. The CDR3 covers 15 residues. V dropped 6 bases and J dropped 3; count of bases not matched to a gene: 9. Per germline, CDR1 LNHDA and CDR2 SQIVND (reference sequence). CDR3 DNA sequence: TGTGCCAGTAGGGAAGAGGCTAGCGGGAACTACGAGCAGTACTTC. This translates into CASREEASGNYEQYF. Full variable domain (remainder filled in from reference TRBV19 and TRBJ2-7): DGGITQSPKYLFRKEGQNVTLSCEQNLNHDAMYWYRQDPGQGLRLIYYSQIVNDFQKGDIAEGYSVSREKKESFPLTVTSAQKNPTAFYLCASREEASGNYEQYFGPGTRLTVT.

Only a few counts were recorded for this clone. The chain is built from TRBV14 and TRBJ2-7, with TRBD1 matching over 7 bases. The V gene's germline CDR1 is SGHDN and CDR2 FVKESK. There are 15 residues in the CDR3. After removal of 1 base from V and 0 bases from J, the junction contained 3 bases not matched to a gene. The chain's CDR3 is CASSQGGQFSYEQYF. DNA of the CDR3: TGTGCCAGCAGCCAAGGGGGACAGTTCTCCTACGAGCAGTACTTC.

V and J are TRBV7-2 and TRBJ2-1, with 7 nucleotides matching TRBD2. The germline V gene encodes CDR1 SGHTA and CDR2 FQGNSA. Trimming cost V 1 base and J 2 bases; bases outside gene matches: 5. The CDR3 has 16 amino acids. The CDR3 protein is CASSLGVAGAYNEQFF. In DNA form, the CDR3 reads TGTGCCAGCAGCTTAGGGGTGGCGGGAGCCTACAATGAGCAGTTCTTC. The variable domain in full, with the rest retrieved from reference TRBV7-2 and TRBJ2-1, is GAGVSQSPSNKVTEKGKDVELRCDPISGHTALYWYRQSLGQGLEFLIYFQGNSAPDKSGLPSDRFSAERTGGSVSTLTIQRTQQEDSAVYLCASSLGVAGAYNEQFFGPGTRLTVL.

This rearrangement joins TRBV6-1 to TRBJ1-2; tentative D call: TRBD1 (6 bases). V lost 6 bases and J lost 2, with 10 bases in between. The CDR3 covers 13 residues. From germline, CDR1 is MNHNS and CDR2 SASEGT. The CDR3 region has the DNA TGTGCCAGCAGCACCACAGGGAACTATGGCTACACCTTC. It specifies CASSTTGNYGYTF.

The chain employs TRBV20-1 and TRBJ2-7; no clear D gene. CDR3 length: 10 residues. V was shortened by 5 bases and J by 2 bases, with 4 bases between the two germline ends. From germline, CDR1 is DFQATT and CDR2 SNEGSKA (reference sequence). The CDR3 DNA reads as TGCAGTGCTGGGACCTACGAGCAGTACTTC. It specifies CSAGTYEQYF.

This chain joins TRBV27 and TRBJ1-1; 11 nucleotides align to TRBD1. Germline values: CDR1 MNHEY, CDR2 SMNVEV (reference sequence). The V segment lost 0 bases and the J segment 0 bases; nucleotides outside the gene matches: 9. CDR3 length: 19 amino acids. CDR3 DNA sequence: TGTGCCAGCAGTTTATCTTTCCTTGGGACAGGGGGTTTGAACACTGAAGCTTTCTTT. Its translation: CASSLSFLGTGGLNTEAFF.

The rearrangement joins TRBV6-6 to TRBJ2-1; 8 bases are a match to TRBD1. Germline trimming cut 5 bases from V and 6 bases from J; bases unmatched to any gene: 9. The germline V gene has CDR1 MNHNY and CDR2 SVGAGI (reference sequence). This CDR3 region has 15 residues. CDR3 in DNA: TGTGCCAGCAGTCCCGGGACAGGATTTATCAATGAGCAGTTCTTC. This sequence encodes CASSPGTGFINEQFF.

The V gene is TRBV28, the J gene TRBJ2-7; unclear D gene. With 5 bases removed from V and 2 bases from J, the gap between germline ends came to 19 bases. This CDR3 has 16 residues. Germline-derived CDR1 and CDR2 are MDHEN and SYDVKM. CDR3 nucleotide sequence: TGTGCCAGCAGTAGGTTTTCGGGTCCTTTCCCCTACGAGCAGTACTTC. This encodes CASSRFSGPFPYEQYF.

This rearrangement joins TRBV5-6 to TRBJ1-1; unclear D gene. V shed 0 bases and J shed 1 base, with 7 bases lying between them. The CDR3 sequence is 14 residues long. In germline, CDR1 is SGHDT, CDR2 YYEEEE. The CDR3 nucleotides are TGTGCCAGCAGCTTGGCCGGCGCGAACACTGAAGCTTTCTTT. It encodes CASSLAGANTEAFF.

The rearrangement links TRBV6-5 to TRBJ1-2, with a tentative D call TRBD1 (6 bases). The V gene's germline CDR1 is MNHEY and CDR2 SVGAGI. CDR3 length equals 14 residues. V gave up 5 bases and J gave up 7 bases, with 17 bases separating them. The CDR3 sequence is CASSPERQVPGYTF. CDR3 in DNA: TGTGCCAGCAGTCCCGAACGACAGGTCCCTGGCTACACCTTC.